What follows are 21 T cell receptor beta chains derived from one specimen sequenced in a study of blood T cells in healthy people across ages. A second PCR of 7 to 11 cycles used a sample-barcoded 5' primer and a J-beta primer mix. TCRdb analysed the 5' RACE reads with MiXCR anew, one entry per CDR3 protein. The data hold some 760,000 distinct CDR3 sequences, with roughly 25% observed a single time. The sample was also reused in another study, on T cells of mothers and their children.

What was sequenced was blood. The receptors derive from a boy younger than 18 in good health.

Only a few counts were recorded for this clonotype. The rearrangement joins TRBV18 to TRBJ2-7, with 7 bases identical to TRBD1. Trimming removed 3 bases from V and 2 bases from J; junction bases left unmatched: 7. CDR3 length: 15 residues. The germline gives CDR1 KGHSH, CDR2 LQKENI. DNA of the CDR3: TGTGCCAGCTCACCCTCAGAGGGGGCTGCCTACGAGCAGTACTTC. Its protein product is CASSPSEGAAYEQYF.

The chain uses TRBV7-9 and TRBJ2-3; 11 positions agree with TRBD2. Germline V gene data show CDR1 as SEHNR and CDR2 as FQNEAQ (reference sequence). V gave up 5 bases and J gave up 4 bases; unmatched junction bases: 8. CDR3 length equals 16 residues. The CDR3 spells CASSPPVAGGSDTQYF. CDR3 in DNA: TGTGCCAGCAGCCCCCCGGTAGCGGGGGGGTCAGATACGCAGTATTTT.

The chain combines TRBV9 with TRBJ1-1; D gene ambiguous. There are 13 residues in the CDR3. Trimming cost V 2 bases and J 4 bases, with 9 bases left between them. Per the germline V gene, CDR1 is SGDLS and CDR2 is YYNGEE. CDR3 in DNA: TGTGCCAGCAGCGTCCACGTAGGCACTGAAGCTTTCTTT. This gives the protein CASSVHVGTEAFF. The full variable domain, completed using reference TRBV9 and TRBJ1-1, is DSGVTQTPKHLITATGQRVTLRCSPRSGDLSVYWYQQSLDQGLQFLIQYYNGEERAKGNILERFSAQQFPDLHSELNLSSLELGDSALYFCASSVHVGTEAFFGQGTRLTVV.

This clonotype was detected ten times or more. This chain connects TRBV25-1 to TRBJ2-5; D is uncertain. This CDR3 is built from 13 residues. The V end was cut by 10 bases, the J end by 4 bases, with 16 bases between. Germline-derived CDR1 and CDR2 are MGHDK and SYGVNS. The CDR3 is CATCLGSIETQYF. The CDR3 coding sequence is TGTGCCACCTGTCTTGGATCGATAGAGACCCAGTACTTC.

This clonotype was seen more than once but under ten times. The chain recombines TRBV6-5 with TRBJ2-5; D remains unclear. This CDR3 region has 13 residues. Between the trimmed V and J ends, which lost 0 bases and 2 bases, there was a span of 4 bases. From germline, CDR1 is MNHEY and CDR2 SVGAGI. The CDR3 region is CASSYSEQETQYF. The CDR3 DNA reads as TGTGCCAGCAGTTACTCTGAACAAGAGACCCAGTACTTC.

This clonotype was seen a few times. This CDR3 is CASSSQGGITYEQYF. CDR3 in DNA: TGTGCCAGCAGCTCTCAGGGAGGAATAACCTACGAGCAGTACTTC. V gene TRBV5-5 combines with J gene TRBJ2-7, with D possibly being TRBD2 (6 bases). Trimming cost V 3 bases and J 2 bases, with 15 bases left between them. This CDR3 region has 15 residues. Per germline, CDR1 SGHKS and CDR2 YYEKEE (reference sequence).

The gene calls are TRBV11-2 and TRBJ2-1; 7 bases are shared with TRBD2. Germline V gene lookup returns CDR1 SGHAT and CDR2 FQNNGV. V lost 1 base and J lost 5; bases outside the gene matches: 5. This CDR3 spans 15 amino acids. CDR3 sequence reads: CASSLAASGHNEQFF. CDR3 bases: TGTGCCAGCAGCTTAGCGGCTAGCGGACACAATGAGCAGTTCTTC.

In this sample, this clonotype turned up a few times. This chain connects TRBV20-1 to TRBJ2-7; no firm D call. Trimming took off 1 base at V and 2 bases at J, with 12 bases between the two ends. The CDR3 covers 14 residues. Germline V gene lookup returns CDR1 DFQATT and CDR2 SNEGSKA (reference sequence). DNA for the CDR3: TGCAGTGCTAGAGGGGGAATTAATCCCTACGAGCAGTACTTC. Residues: CSARGGINPYEQYF.

This clonotype was seen a handful of times. The chain couples TRBV29-1 to TRBJ2-5; tentatively, D is TRBD1 (5 bases). Trimming shortened V by 3 bases and J by 5 bases, and 10 bases separated the two germline ends. The germline gives CDR1 SQVTM, CDR2 ANQGSEA. The CDR3 has 12 amino acids. DNA for the CDR3: TGCAGCGTTGATTCAGGGTTGGAGACCCAGTACTTC. Protein sequence: CSVDSGLETQYF.

In its sample, this clonotype was seen a few times. The gene calls are TRBV7-2 and TRBJ2-2; 7 positions match TRBD2. With 2 bases clipped from V and 5 bases from J, the junction kept 5 bases outside the gene matches. The CDR3 has 15 amino acids. The germline gives CDR1 SGHTA, CDR2 FQGNSA. The CDR3 bases are TGTGCCAGCAGCTTAATGGCGGGAGCGACCGGGGAGCTGTTTTTT. It codes for CASSLMAGATGELFF.

As for this clonotype: Mismatch with germline at one junction end may stem from a read error. The V gene is TRBV11-2, the J gene TRBJ2-3, with D perhaps matching TRBD1 (5 bases). Germline CDR1 SGHAT, CDR2 FQNNGV. This CDR3 is built from 14 residues. CDR3 DNA: TGTGCCAGCAGCTTAAGCGATAGGGGTGTGACCCAGTACTTT. Translated, it gives CASSLSDRGVTQYF.

Notes on this clonotype: Germline and junction disagree at one end, which may indicate a read error. This sequence joins TRBV28 and TRBJ2-7; D not certain. The CDR3 is 12 residues long. Germline V gene lookup returns CDR1 MDHEN and CDR2 SYDVKM. The CDR3 sequence is CAGSTAVYEQYF. The CDR3 DNA is TGTGCCGGCAGTACCGCGGTCTACGAGCAGTACTTC.

V is TRBV7-2 and J is TRBJ2-7; TRBD2 agrees at 11 bases. J lost 2 bases, V lost 4 bases, and 7 bases had no gene match. The CDR3 extends over 16 amino acids. Germline CDR1 SGHTA, CDR2 FQGNSA. CDR3 protein: CASSSDGTSGTYEQYF. Here the CDR3 DNA reads TGTGCCAGCAGCTCGGACGGGACTAGCGGTACCTACGAGCAGTACTTC.

The chain recombines TRBV28 with TRBJ1-1; 7 nucleotides line up with TRBD1. Germline V lookup: CDR1 MDHEN, CDR2 SYDVKM. J gave up 10 bases and V 8 bases, and 7 bases lay outside the gene matches. The CDR3 has 11 residues. CDR3 sequence reads: CASGQQGIAFF. CDR3 nucleotides: TGTGCCAGCGGACAACAGGGGATAGCTTTCTTT.

The V and J genes are TRBV5-1 and TRBJ2-5; 11 nucleotides match TRBD1. Germline loops: CDR1 SGHRS, CDR2 YFSETQ. V shed 4 bases, J shed 5 bases, and the junction held 7 bases outside the gene matches. The length of the CDR3 is 15 residues. DNA for the CDR3: TGCGCCAGCAGCGGCAGGACAGGGGGCAGCGAGACCCAGTACTTC. Translation gives CASSGRTGGSETQYF.

The rearrangement links TRBV11-2 to TRBJ2-1; no reliable D call. Trimming stripped 4 bases from V and 5 bases from J, with 21 bases between. The CDR3 spans 17 residues. CDR1 and CDR2 from the germline V gene are SGHAT and FQNNGV. The chain's CDR3 is CASSSIIREAPNNEQFF. DNA for the CDR3: TGTGCCAGCAGCTCCATCATACGAGAGGCACCCAACAATGAGCAGTTCTTC.

The chain couples TRBV29-1 to TRBJ2-5; the match to TRBD2 covers 8 bases. In germline, CDR1 is SQVTM, CDR2 ANQGSEA. The V and J ends lost 1 base and 4 bases, in that order; junction bases with no gene match: 8. There are 15 residues in the CDR3. CDR3 in amino acids: CSVEGVAGTRETQYF. The DNA for the CDR3 is TGCAGCGTTGAAGGGGTAGCGGGAACTAGAGAGACCCAGTACTTC. Combining the CDR3 with reference TRBV29-1 and TRBJ2-5 gives the whole variable domain SAVISQKPSRDICQRGTSLTIQCQVDSQVTMMFWYRQQPGQSLTLIATANQGSEATYESGFVIDKFPISRPNLTFSTLTVSNMSPEDSSIYLCSVEGVAGTRETQYFGPGTRLLVL.

This clonotype was observed a handful of times. Here the CDR3 reads CASSGGWPLTYEQYF. In DNA, the CDR3 is TGTGCCAGCAGCGGGGGCTGGCCCCTTACCTACGAGCAGTACTTC. V gene TRBV7-9 combines with J gene TRBJ2-7; tentatively, D is TRBD1 (6 bases). Trimming left V 5 bases short and J 2 bases short, with 16 bases between. This CDR3 comprises 15 residues. Germline CDR1 is SEHNR and CDR2 is FQNEAQ (reference sequence).

V gene TRBV2 combines with J gene TRBJ2-7; D is uncertain. Germline assignment: CDR1 SNHLY and CDR2 FYNNEI. CDR3 length: 15 amino acids. V lost 3 bases, J lost 0 bases, and 12 bases lay in between. In DNA form, the CDR3 reads TGTGCCAGCAGTGATGGCCAGAAAAGCTCCTACGAGCAGTACTTC. Amino acid sequence: CASSDGQKSSYEQYF. The full variable domain, in which reference TRBV2 and TRBJ2-7 provide the parts outside the CDR3, is EPEVTQTPSHQVTQMGQEVILRCVPISNHLYFYWYRQILGQKVEFLVSFYNNEISEKSEIFDDQFSVERPDGSNFTLKIRSTKLEDSAMYFCASSDGQKSSYEQYFGPGTRLTVT.

The V gene is TRBV12-3 or TRBV12-4, the J gene TRBJ2-7, with 9 positions matching TRBD1. V shed 8 bases, J shed 2 bases, and the junction held 7 bases outside the gene matches. The CDR3 is made up of 14 amino acids. In nucleotides, the CDR3 is TGTGCCAGCGGGGAGACAGGGGGAACCTACGAGCAGTACTTC. Translating it yields CASGETGGTYEQYF.

The chain uses TRBV10-3 and TRBJ2-5; weak D call: TRBD2 (5 bases). The CDR3 sequence is 14 residues long. Germline loops: CDR1 ENHRY, CDR2 SYGVKD. The V and J ends lost 3 bases and 7 bases respectively, with 15 bases between them. In nucleotides, the CDR3 is TGTGCCATCAGTGATGGGAGAAACGGAACGACCCAGTACTTC. This codes for CAISDGRNGTTQYF.